The sequence of this T cell receptor beta chain was determined in a study of T-cell memory formation after mild COVID-19. Study results and caveats: Contracting clones, day 15 to 85, had balanced CD4/CD8, and later expanders favored CD4+. Second-wave clones reaching peak frequency on day 37 lacked confirmed SARS-CoV-2 specificity.

This clonotype was counted between two and nine times. Its target is unknown. 5'RACE with constant-segment primers yielded barcoded, UMI-tagged TCR alpha and TCR beta cDNA libraries. TCRdb reprocessed the 5' RACE reads with MiXCR, giving one entry per CDR3 protein. This repertoire shows over 120,000 distinct CDR3 sequences, approximately 25% found once; its top ten account for approximately 25%. This CDR3 comprises 13 residues. Germline V gene sequence: CDR1 SGHTA, CDR2 FQGNSA. The V gene lost 6 bases and the J gene lost 6 bases, with 11 bases spanning the gap. The chain carries TRBV7-2 and TRBJ2-2; D remains unclear. The source is an adult woman who had mild COVID-19 (a few samples of this study predate the infection). Cell type and time point are not known. Sequenced input: PBMCs or a T cell subset sorted from them (not recorded which). In DNA form, the CDR3 reads TGTGCCAGCAGTCCTACCCCGGCCGGGGAGCTGTTTTTT. Its translation is CASSPTPAGELFF.